These 9 T cell receptor beta chains were all obtained from the same sample, sequenced in a study of blood T cells in healthy people across ages. With a J-beta primer mix and a sample-barcoded 5' primer, a second PCR ran about 7 to 11 cycles. TCRdb reprocessed the 5' RACE reads with MiXCR, giving one entry per CDR3 protein. The table has over 1,500,000 distinct CDR3 sequences, approximately 39% seen once. The sequencing sample was made of blood. The source is a human donor in good health.

The V gene is TRBV29-1, the J gene TRBJ2-5; D not resolved. Looked up from germline, CDR1 is SQVTM and CDR2 is ANQGSEA. The CDR3 has 12 amino acids. V lost 0 bases to trimming and J lost 7 bases, with 9 bases between them. CDR3 DNA: TGCAGCGTTGAAGAATACGACGGGACCCAGTACTTC. Protein sequence: CSVEEYDGTQYF.

The gene calls are TRBV13 and TRBJ2-7; the D is unclear. The DNA end lines up better with TRBJ2-1; the J call may be wrong. The CDR3 consists of 15 residues. The germline V gene encodes CDR1 PRHDT and CDR2 FYEKMQ (reference sequence). CDR3 DNA sequence: TGTGCCAGCAGCGCAGGAAGGGCCCAAAACAATGAGCAGTTCTTC. It specifies CASSAGRAQNNEQFF.

The chain employs TRBV20-1 and TRBJ2-4, with D unclear. The closer fit of TRBJ2-7 to the DNA end suggests the J call may be wrong. The CDR3 extends over 13 amino acids. The germline CDR1 and CDR2 sequences are DFQATT and SNEGSKA (reference sequence). The CDR3 region is CSARDATEYEQYF. The CDR3 coding sequence is TGCAGTGCTAGAGACGCGACGGAATACGAGCAGTACTTC.

The chain combines TRBV28 with TRBJ1-2; 7 nucleotides align to TRBD1. The CDR3 is made up of 14 amino acids. From germline, CDR1 is MDHEN and CDR2 SYDVKM. V shed 2 bases, J shed 7 bases, and the junction held 7 bases outside the gene matches. CDR3 amino acids: CASSLGAGGGGYTF. The CDR3 coding sequence is TGTGCCAGCAGTTTAGGAGCAGGGGGAGGTGGCTACACCTTC.

This chain's CDR3 is CASSQVWTAGFRAFF. CDR3 DNA sequence: TGTGCCAGCAGCCAAGTATGGACCGCCGGATTTAGAGCTTTCTTT. The chain is built from TRBV14 and TRBJ1-1; D is unclear. CDR1 is SGHDN, CDR2 FVKESK, per germline. The CDR3 totals 15 residues. V lost 1 base and J lost 10, with 19 bases in between.

The genes are TRBV24-1 and TRBJ2-1, with 11 positions matching TRBD2. Germline V lookup: CDR1 KGHDR, CDR2 SFDVKD. CDR3 length equals 16 residues. The V gene end was trimmed by 4 bases and the J gene end by 7 bases; junction bases not matched to a gene: 8. CDR3 coding DNA: TGTGCCACCAGTGACATATTTAGCGGGGGGGCAAATGAGCAGTTCTTC. This gives the protein CATSDIFSGGANEQFF.

There are a few counts of this clonotype. V gene TRBV10-3 combines with J gene TRBJ1-1; D unclear. The CDR3 is made up of 15 amino acids. V gave up 7 bases and J gave up 1 base, with 16 bases separating them. The germline V gene has CDR1 ENHRY and CDR2 SYGVKD. CDR3 in DNA: TGTGCCATCATCCCGGACCGTGGAACGAACACTGAAGCTTTCTTT. Protein product: CAIIPDRGTNTEAFF.

The genes are TRBV29-1 and TRBJ1-2; 8 positions agree with TRBD1. CDR1 and CDR2 from the germline V gene are SQVTM and ANQGSEA. This CDR3 has 12 amino acids. V lost 5 bases, J lost 8 bases, and 7 bases stayed unmatched. The CDR3 here is CSVIRQGWGYTF. CDR3 DNA: TGCAGCGTTATTAGACAGGGGTGGGGCTACACCTTC.

This clonotype appeared many times. The chain joins TRBV2 to TRBJ2-7; D gene ambiguous. Trimming removed 3 bases from V and 5 bases from J, with 2 bases in between. CDR3 length: 10 residues. The germline V gene encodes CDR1 SNHLY and CDR2 FYNNEI. CDR3 bases: TGTGCCAGCAGTGAGAACGAGCAGTACTTC. This sequence encodes CASSENEQYF.